Listed here are 20 T cell receptor beta chains from one sample, sequenced in a study of human T cells and chemical hapten exposure. Treatment indicated: therapeutic diphenylcyclopropenone sensitization with weekly scalp DPC. What the library attached to individual cDNA molecules were unique molecular identifiers. TCRdb recomputed calls from the reads with MiXCR, one row per CDR3 protein. The table lists around 310 distinct CDR3 sequences, approximately 96% of them singletons. Sequencing used whole blood, obtained before DPC sensitization or 2, 6, or about 24 weeks after (not recorded which). The receptors derive from an adult with alopecia areata. Some clones in this sample may be carry-over from other donors' samples. This table probably holds off-target reads from a library built for another chain.

The gene calls are TRBV24-1 and TRBJ2-2; TRBD1 is a possible D gene (5 bases). This CDR3 comprises 14 residues. The V end was cut by 1 base, the J end by 5 bases, with 7 bases between. Germline V lookup: CDR1 KGHDR, CDR2 SFDVKD. In DNA, the CDR3 is TGTGCCACCAGTGATTTCTCAGGGACCGGGGAGCTGTTTTTT. It is translated as CATSDFSGTGELFF.

The V call is TRBV6-1, the J call TRBJ2-2, with 8 positions matching TRBD1. The CDR3 is 15 amino acids. CDR1 and CDR2 (germline): MNHNS, SASEGT. V shed 8 bases, J shed 7 bases, and the junction held 12 bases outside the gene matches. The CDR3 nucleotides read TGTGCCAGCGACCGGACAGGGTCGGTTGTCGGGGAGCTGTTTTTT. Protein sequence: CASDRTGSVVGELFF.

This clonotype has a single count. J is TRBJ2-1 and V is TRBV6-2 or TRBV6-3, with 11 bases identical to TRBD2. V gave up 6 bases and J gave up 7 bases; unmatched junction bases: 8. The germline gives CDR1 MNHEY, CDR2 SVGEGT. The CDR3 is 15 residues long. CDR3 region: CASSYMSSGRNEQFF. DNA for the CDR3: TGTGCCAGCAGCTACATGTCTAGCGGGAGGAATGAGCAGTTCTTC.

The J gene is TRBJ2-6, the V gene TRBV10-3; possibly TRBD2 for D (5 bases). V lost 6 bases, J lost 4 bases, and 10 bases lay in between. Germline assignment: CDR1 ENHRY and CDR2 SYGVKD. This CDR3 has 14 amino acids. This CDR3 reads CAIRAAVGANVLTF. As DNA, the CDR3 is TGTGCCATCAGGGCAGCGGTCGGGGCCAACGTCCTGACTTTC.

V gene TRBV7-2 combines with J gene TRBJ1-4; tentative D call: TRBD1 (5 bases). Germline CDR1 and CDR2: SGHTA and FQGNSA. The CDR3 is 13 amino acids. Trimming left V 3 bases short and J 7 bases short, with 9 bases between. The CDR3 DNA reads as TGTGCCAGCAGCTTTATGAGGGGTGAAAAACTGTTTTTT. Amino acids: CASSFMRGEKLFF.

The genes are TRBV20-1 and TRBJ1-4; D not certain. The CDR3 spans 13 residues. The germline V and J ends were trimmed by 3 bases and 7 bases, with 12 bases remaining between them. Germline values: CDR1 DFQATT, CDR2 SNEGSKA (reference sequence). DNA of the CDR3: TGCAGTGCTAGCTCCAGCCCGAGTGAAAAACTGTTTTTT. Residues: CSASSSPSEKLFF.

CDR3 coding DNA: TGTGCCAGCAGTCCCGTAGGGGGCACCAGCGGGAGCAGGAATGAGCAGTTCTTC. This sequence encodes CASSPVGGTSGSRNEQFF. The chain has TRBV6-5 and TRBJ2-1; D possibly corresponds to TRBD2 (8 bases). Germline loops: CDR1 MNHEY, CDR2 SVGAGI. With 5 bases removed from V and 7 bases from J, the gap between germline ends came to 27 bases. The CDR3 spans 18 residues.

This sequence joins TRBV9 and TRBJ1-1; the D gene is possibly TRBD1 (5 bases). The V and J ends lost 0 bases and 5 bases respectively, with 14 bases between them. The CDR3 runs to 15 residues. The germline CDR1 and CDR2 sequences are SGDLS and YYNGEE. CDR3 bases: TGTGCCAGCAGCGTAGTCGGGGCCGGCCGGACTGAAGCTTTCTTT. This translates into CASSVVGAGRTEAFF.

The V call is TRBV20-1, the J call TRBJ1-4, with D maybe TRBD1 (5 bases). Germline V gene lookup returns CDR1 DFQATT and CDR2 SNEGSKA (reference sequence). Trimming cost V 4 bases and J 11 bases, with 14 bases left between them. This CDR3 has 12 residues. The CDR3 loop is CSANGAAGKLFF. CDR3 nucleotides: TGCAGTGCTAACGGGGCGGCTGGGAAACTGTTTTTT.

The CDR3 is CASSWTTHGYTF. The CDR3 DNA sequence: TGTGCCAGCAGTTGGACAACCCATGGCTACACCTTC. The chain couples TRBV6-6 to TRBJ1-2; D may be TRBD1 (5 bases). This CDR3 has 12 amino acids. Per germline, CDR1 MNHNY and CDR2 SVGAGI (reference sequence). V was shortened by 4 bases and J by 6 bases, with 9 bases between the two germline ends.

V and J are TRBV30 and TRBJ2-1, with no clear D. The germline V gene encodes CDR1 GTSNPN and CDR2 SVGIG (reference sequence). This CDR3 is 13 amino acids long. The ends were cut back, 0 bases at V and 6 bases at J, with 9 bases in the middle. Written as DNA, the CDR3 is TGTGCCTGGAGTGTATCGTGGGGCAATGAGCAGTTCTTC. Protein sequence: CAWSVSWGNEQFF.

For the CDR3, the DNA is TGTGCCAGCAGTAGGGCTAGCACAGATACGCAGTATTTT. It translates to CASSRASTDTQYF. V is TRBV2 and J is TRBJ2-3; D unresolved. The germline V gene has CDR1 SNHLY and CDR2 FYNNEI. V lost 5 bases and J 0 bases, leaving 6 bases between the germline ends. This CDR3 region has 13 residues.

The J gene is TRBJ2-1, the V gene TRBV19; tentative D call: TRBD1 (5 bases). Germline values: CDR1 LNHDA, CDR2 SQIVND (reference sequence). CDR3 length: 16 residues. V gave up 1 base and J gave up 2 bases, with 12 bases separating them. CDR3 sequence reads: CASSIGQGLTYNEQFF. The CDR3, as DNA: TGTGCCAGTAGTATAGGTCAGGGCCTTACCTACAATGAGCAGTTCTTC. The full variable domain, its missing parts supplied by reference TRBV19 and TRBJ2-1, is DGGITQSPKYLFRKEGQNVTLSCEQNLNHDAMYWYRQDPGQGLRLIYYSQIVNDFQKGDIAEGYSVSREKKESFPLTVTSAQKNPTAFYLCASSIGQGLTYNEQFFGPGTRLTVL.

The rearrangement joins TRBV6-5 to TRBJ2-3; D unclear. This CDR3 has 11 amino acids. V shed 6 bases and J shed 8 bases, with 9 bases lying between them. The germline gives CDR1 MNHEY, CDR2 SVGAGI. CDR3 coding DNA: TGTGCCAGCAGGGAAGAGGTTACGCAGTATTTT. As protein: CASREEVTQYF.

This chain connects TRBV12-3 or TRBV12-4 to TRBJ1-5; D is unresolved. V lost 3 bases, J lost 2 bases, and 23 bases lay in between. The CDR3 length is 19 residues. The CDR3 nucleotides are TGTGCCAGCAGTTTTATTCACGGGCGGGTTGGTGGGGGCAATCAGCCCCAGCATTTT. Translating it yields CASSFIHGRVGGGNQPQHF.

In its sample, this clonotype was seen once. V usage is TRBV28 and J usage is TRBJ1-5, with TRBD1 as a possible D gene (6 bases). Trimming shortened V by 6 bases and J by 3 bases, and 12 bases separated the two germline ends. This CDR3 region has 14 residues. The germline V gene has CDR1 MDHEN and CDR2 SYDVKM. CDR3: CASRRGGFNQPQHF. The CDR3 DNA reads as TGTGCCAGCAGGAGGGGGGGGTTCAATCAGCCCCAGCATTTT.

The rearrangement links TRBV9 to TRBJ2-3; D gene uncertain. V lost 4 bases and J 2 bases, leaving 5 bases between the germline ends. The V gene's germline CDR1 is SGDLS and CDR2 YYNGEE. This CDR3 is 12 amino acids long. The CDR3 nucleotides are TGTGCCAGCAGCCTCTTCACAGATACGCAGTATTTT. It yields the protein CASSLFTDTQYF.

The CDR3, as DNA: TGTGCCAGCAGGACAGGGGACAGATACACAGCTAATGAAAAACTGTTTTTT. This translates into CASRTGDRYTANEKLFF. This rearrangement joins TRBV28 to TRBJ1-4; 8 bases are a match to TRBD1. Germline lookup yields CDR1 MDHEN and CDR2 SYDVKM. V lost 6 bases and J lost 3; bases outside the gene matches: 12. CDR3 size: 17 residues.

The rearrangement uses TRBV12-3 or TRBV12-4 and TRBJ2-3; 7 bases match TRBD2. With 8 bases clipped from V and 6 bases from J, the junction kept 11 bases outside the gene matches. The CDR3 extends over 14 amino acids. The DNA of the CDR3 is TGTGCCAGCTCTGCCAGCGTGGGGGGGGATACGCAGTATTTT. This codes for CASSASVGGDTQYF.

The rearrangement uses TRBV6-5 and TRBJ2-3; D not resolved. With 2 bases removed from V and 4 bases from J, the gap between germline ends came to 7 bases. The CDR3 length is 13 residues. In germline, CDR1 is MNHEY, CDR2 SVGAGI. The CDR3 coding sequence is TGTGCCAGCAGTTACGGACCATCAGATACGCAGTATTTT. Translated, it gives CASSYGPSDTQYF.